Listed below are T cell receptor beta chains from one sample, sequenced in a study of a mutant IDH1 vaccine in newly diagnosed glioma. Their recognized antigens are unknown. Repertoires were generated with immunoSEQ multiplex PCR, while TCRdb's copy carries only in-frame clones and drops some. The sample has some 42,000 clones; roughly 80% are singletons. Sample: PBMCs, taken from a glioma patient whose treatment included an IDH1 peptide vaccine. The receptor source for this set is a man in his fifties or sixties with glioma. The CDR3 runs from the conserved cysteine through the conserved F or W. The order of the fields is J gene, D gene, clone size, V gene, CDR3 protein, CDR3 DNA. D genes are given only for firm matches. Clone size, where shown, is once, few, many, or a class for clones that have expanded.

TRBJ1-4 | - | - | TRBV29-1 | CSVENGNEKLFF | TGCAGCGTTGAAAACGGGAACGAAAAACTGTTTTTT
TRBJ2-1 | - | - | TRBV30 | CAWSPNSEQFF | TGTGCCTGGAGTCCAAATAGTGAGCAGTTCTTC
TRBJ2-7 | - | - | TRBV18 | CASSPDNYEQYF | TGTGCCAGCTCACCGGACAACTACGAGCAGTACTTC
TRBJ1-1 | - | - | TRBV29-1 | CSVALRLNTEAFF | TGCAGCGTTGCGCTGAGACTGAACACTGAAGCTTTCTTT
TRBJ2-3 | - | - | TRBV10-3 | CAYLGGKVDTQYF | TGTGCATATTTAGGAGGGAAGGTAGATACGCAGTATTTT
TRBJ1-3 | TRBD1 | - | TRBV6-1 | CASSDDRAGNTIYF | TGTGCCAGCAGTGACGACAGGGCTGGAAACACCATATATTTT
TRBJ1-1 | - | - | TRBV13 | CASSLATVPEAFF | TGTGCCAGCAGCTTAGCGACAGTGCCTGAAGCTTTCTTT
TRBJ1-2 | - | - | TRBV20-1 | CSAPVGAGWTF | TGCAGTGCCCCGGTAGGGGCGGGATGGACCTTC
TRBJ2-1 | - | - | TRBV5-4 | CASSAGDFADEQFF | TGTGCCAGCAGCGCGGGCGATTTCGCGGATGAGCAGTTCTTC
TRBJ1-5 | TRBD1 | - | TRBV5-7 | CASSQAGGGNSNQPQHF | TGTGCCAGCAGCCAAGCAGGGGGGGGAAATAGCAATCAGCCCCAGCATTTT
TRBJ2-7 | TRBD1 | - | TRBV5-1 | CASSPGDRVAYEQYF | TGCGCCAGCTCCCCCGGGGACAGGGTGGCCTACGAGCAGTACTTC
TRBJ1-4 | - | once | TRBV7-2 | CASSLAAGVEKLFF | TGTGCCAGCAGCTTAGCTGCGGGGGTTGAAAAACTGTTTTTT
TRBJ2-2 | - | - | TRBV7-3 | CASSSDLTGELFF | TGTGCCAGCAGCTCCGACCTCACCGGGGAGCTGTTTTTT
TRBJ2-7 | TRBD2 | - | TRBV6-5 | CASTPGGGGYEQYF | TGTGCCAGCACCCCAGGCGGGGGGGGCTACGAGCAGTACTTC
TRBJ1-2 | - | once | TRBV20-1 | CSARVGQALSF | TGCAGTGCTAGAGTAGGTCAGGCACTCTCCTTC
TRBJ2-5 | TRBD1 | - | TRBV5-4 | CASRATGIRETQYF | TGTGCCAGCAGGGCGACAGGGATCCGAGAGACCCAGTACTTC
TRBJ2-7 | - | once | TRBV20-1 | CSARIREQYF | TGCAGTGCTAGAATCAGGGAGCAGTACTTC
TRBJ2-5 | TRBD2 | medium-sized | TRBV4-1 | CASSIAGEETQYF | TGCGCCAGCAGCATTGCGGGGGAAGAGACCCAGTACTTC
TRBJ2-7 | TRBD1 | once | TRBV29-1 | CSVAWDRDNEQYF | TGCAGCGTTGCTTGGGACAGGGACAACGAGCAGTACTTC
TRBJ2-7 | TRBD1 | - | TRBV5-6 | CASSGQGNSYEQYF | TGTGCCAGCAGCGGACAGGGGAACTCCTACGAGCAGTACTTC
TRBJ1-1 | - | - | TRBV20-1 | CRTGQHTEAFF | TGCAGGACCGGACAGCACACTGAAGCTTTCTTT
TRBJ1-2 | - | - | TRBV13 | CASSPRRVYGYTF | TGTGCCAGCAGCCCCCGCAGGGTCTATGGCTACACCTTC
TRBJ2-7 | TRBD2 | once | TRBV9 | CASSVGGGHSYEQYF | TGTGCCAGCAGCGTTGGCGGGGGGCACTCCTACGAGCAGTACTTC
TRBJ1-2 | - | - | TRBV4-1 | CASSQPRGRGDYGYTF | TGCGCCAGCAGCCAGCCCCGGGGGAGAGGCGACTATGGCTACACCTTC
TRBJ2-2 | - | few | TRBV7-9 | CASSNQGGELFF | TGTGCCAGCAGCAATCAGGGGGGAGAGCTGTTTTTT
TRBJ1-2 | - | - | TRBV5-1 | CASSASTENYGYTF | TGCGCCAGCAGCGCCTCCACAGAGAACTATGGCTACACCTTC
TRBJ2-2 | - | once | TRBV7-6 | CASSLGAQGRTGELFF | TGTGCCAGCAGCTTAGGGGCGCAGGGGAGGACCGGGGAGCTGTTTTTT
TRBJ1-4 | - | few | TRBV29-1 | CSVAQTNEKLFF | TGCAGCGTTGCACAGACCAATGAAAAACTGTTTTTT
TRBJ2-3 | - | - | TRBV9 | CASSAEAGHTDTQYF | TGTGCCAGCAGCGCAGAAGCGGGCCACACAGATACGCAGTATTTT
TRBJ1-6 | TRBD1 | - | TRBV6-1 | CASSPGTGNSPLHF | TGTGCCAGCAGTCCCGGGACAGGGAATTCACCCCTCCACTTT
TRBJ2-7 | - | - | TRBV14 | CASSRTVVYEQYF | TGTGCCAGCAGCCGGACGGTCGTATACGAGCAGTACTTC
TRBJ2-3 | TRBD2 | - | TRBV10-3 | CAISELTSGVSTDTQYF | TGTGCCATCAGTGAGTTAACTAGCGGGGTTAGCACAGATACGCAGTATTTT
TRBJ1-4 | - | few | TRBV5-1 | CASSLDGVDSSEKLFF | TGCGCCAGCAGCTTGGATGGGGTTGACAGTAGTGAAAAACTGTTTTTT
TRBJ2-7 | TRBD1 | - | TRBV7-8 | CASSETGALTYEQYF | TGTGCCAGCAGCGAGACAGGGGCCCTCACCTACGAGCAGTACTTC
TRBJ1-2 | - | - | TRBV6-5 | CASSPWTRVRGGYTF | TGTGCCAGCAGTCCCTGGACCCGTGTGAGAGGCGGCTACACCTTC
TRBJ2-1 | - | - | TRBV5-4 | CASSLGTDSSYNEQFF | TGTGCCAGCAGCTTGGGGACAGATAGCTCCTACAATGAGCAGTTCTTC
TRBJ2-1 | TRBD1 | once | TRBV19 | CASSIDIGTGRGNEQFF | TGTGCCAGTAGTATAGATATCGGGACAGGGCGAGGGAATGAGCAGTTCTTC
TRBJ2-3 | TRBD2 | - | TRBV7-2 | CASSLLSSGGAPITQYF | TGTGCCAGCAGCCTCCTATCTAGCGGGGGGGCCCCTATAACGCAGTATTTT
TRBJ2-1 | TRBD1 | once | TRBV5-6 | CASSLAGQGSNEQFF | TGTGCCAGCAGCTTGGCGGGACAGGGGAGCAATGAGCAGTTCTTC
TRBJ2-7 | TRBD1 | - | TRBV27 | CASSRQGMEQYF | TGTGCCAGCAGTCGACAGGGAATGGAGCAGTACTTC
TRBJ2-3 | - | - | TRBV2 | CASMDSDTQYF | TGTGCCAGCATGGATTCAGATACGCAGTATTTT
TRBJ2-7 | - | - | TRBV7-2 | CASSLESREYGEQYF | TGTGCCAGCAGCTTAGAGAGCAGGGAGTATGGGGAGCAGTACTTC
TRBJ1-2 | - | - | TRBV6-1 | CASSEPSTGWGYTF | TGTGCCAGCAGTGAACCCTCTACCGGGTGGGGCTACACCTTC
TRBJ2-1 | - | once | TRBV4-2 | CASSQGRLGQFF | TGTGCCAGCAGCCAAGGTCGCCTAGGTCAGTTCTTC
TRBJ1-1 | - | - | TRBV10-2 | CASSGSATEAFF | TGCGCCAGCAGTGGCAGCGCCACTGAAGCTTTCTTT
TRBJ2-1 | - | - | TRBV14 | CASSQDSRGNEQFF | TGTGCCAGCAGCCAAGATTCCAGGGGAAATGAGCAGTTCTTC
TRBJ2-2 | - | - | TRBV6-5 | CASTAYGTGELFF | TGTGCCAGCACCGCCTATGGCACCGGGGAGCTGTTTTTT
TRBJ1-1 | - | - | TRBV15 | CATSSLGASTPNTEAFF | TGTGCCACCAGCAGCCTCGGGGCATCTACTCCGAACACTGAAGCTTTCTTT
TRBJ1-1 | - | - | TRBV6-1 | CASSEAQGAGQNTEAFF | TGTGCCAGCAGTGAAGCGCAAGGGGCAGGCCAGAACACTGAAGCTTTCTTT
TRBJ1-5 | TRBD1 | - | TRBV5-6 | CASSFGTGSILSNQPQHF | TGTGCCAGCAGCTTCGGGACAGGGTCTATCCTTAGCAATCAGCCCCAGCATTTT
TRBJ2-5 | - | - | TRBV18 | CASSPERQETQYF | TGTGCCAGCTCACCAGAGAGACAAGAGACCCAGTACTTC
TRBJ1-2 | TRBD1 | - | TRBV7-9 | CASSRDRGSTGYGYTF | TGTGCCAGCAGCCGGGACAGGGGATCCACGGGCTATGGCTACACCTTC
TRBJ2-3 | - | few | TRBV5-1 | CASSLLSPTDTQYF | TGCGCCAGCAGCTTGTTATCCCCCACAGATACGCAGTATTTT
TRBJ2-7 | TRBD1 | - | TRBV6-5 | CASRSPGQGTDEQYF | TGTGCCAGCAGATCGCCGGGACAGGGGACGGACGAGCAGTACTTC
TRBJ1-6 | - | - | TRBV30 | CAWTEQVQNSPLHF | TGTGCCTGGACGGAGCAGGTCCAGAATTCACCCCTCCACTTT
TRBJ2-7 | - | - | TRBV5-4 | CASSLVGGSYEQYF | TGTGCCAGCAGCTTGGTGGGGGGCAGCTACGAGCAGTACTTC
TRBJ1-5 | - | - | TRBV4-3 | CASSQDRDQPQHF | TGCGCCAGCAGCCAAGACAGGGATCAGCCCCAGCATTTT
TRBJ2-1 | - | medium-sized | TRBV4-1 | CASSPGTVPSYNEQFF | TGCGCCAGCAGTCCCGGAACAGTTCCTTCTTACAATGAGCAGTTCTTC
TRBJ2-5 | - | - | TRBV21-1 | CASSREDRGETQYF | TGTGCCAGCAGCAGAGAGGATCGAGGAGAGACCCAGTACTTC
TRBJ2-2 | - | - | TRBV9 | CASSVTEGVNTGELFF | TGTGCCAGCAGCGTAACAGAGGGAGTAAACACCGGGGAGCTGTTTTTT